Listed below are T cell receptor beta chains from one sample, sequenced in a study of B cell selection in AIRE deficiency. TCRdb's copy holds only in-frame clones and misses some; the assay was immunoSEQ multiplex PCR. The table lists roughly 24,000 clones, approximately 90% of them singletons. The sequenced sample consisted of CD4+CD25+ Tregs sorted from PBMCs. These receptors originate from a human donor in good health. The CDR3 runs from the conserved cysteine through the conserved F or W. Fields, in order: CDR3 protein, CDR3 DNA, clone size, V gene, D gene, J gene. The D gene is left open where the match is weak. Size tells how often a clone was seen (once, few, many) or the class of an expanded clone, and some rows leave it out.

CDR3aa: CASSLQMWAGGPVDEQFF; CDR3nt: TGTGCCAGCAGTTTACAAATGTGGGCGGGGGGGCCCGTCGATGAGCAGTTCTTC; abundance: .; v_gene: TRBV13; d_gene: TRBD2; j_gene: TRBJ2-1
CDR3aa: CASSFRLDSYEQYF; CDR3nt: TGCGCCAGCAGCTTTCGTCTAGACTCCTACGAGCAGTACTTC; abundance: .; v_gene: TRBV5-1; d_gene: .; j_gene: TRBJ2-7
CDR3aa: CAISDESDRVIQYF; CDR3nt: TGTGCCATCAGTGACGAGTCCGACAGGGTCATTCAGTACTTC; abundance: .; v_gene: TRBV10-3; d_gene: TRBD1; j_gene: TRBJ2-4
CDR3aa: CASAFGNQPQHF; CDR3nt: TGTGCCAGCGCATTCGGCAATCAGCCCCAGCATTTT; abundance: once; v_gene: TRBV7-9; d_gene: .; j_gene: TRBJ1-5
CDR3aa: CASSIVGDTQYF; CDR3nt: TGTGCCAGTAGTATAGTTGGGGATACGCAGTATTTT; abundance: .; v_gene: TRBV19; d_gene: .; j_gene: TRBJ2-3
CDR3aa: CASSRQGITYGYTF; CDR3nt: TGTGCCAGCAGCCGACAGGGTATAACATATGGCTACACCTTC; abundance: .; v_gene: TRBV5-6; d_gene: TRBD1; j_gene: TRBJ1-2
CDR3aa: CASRPTGTGHQPQHF; CDR3nt: TGTGCCAGTAGGCCCACCGGGACAGGGCACCAGCCCCAGCATTTT; abundance: .; v_gene: TRBV19; d_gene: TRBD1; j_gene: TRBJ1-5
CDR3aa: CASSTRRDYEQYF; CDR3nt: TGTGCCAGCAGCACAAGGAGGGATTACGAGCAGTACTTC; abundance: .; v_gene: TRBV7-2; d_gene: .; j_gene: TRBJ2-7
CDR3aa: CASSESMGTNQPQHF; CDR3nt: TGCGCCAGCAGTGAGTCGATGGGAACCAATCAGCCCCAGCATTTT; abundance: .; v_gene: TRBV10-2; d_gene: .; j_gene: TRBJ1-5
CDR3aa: CASSGGLQETQYF; CDR3nt: TGTGCCAGCAGCGGGGGCCTACAAGAGACCCAGTACTTC; abundance: few; v_gene: TRBV7-9; d_gene: .; j_gene: TRBJ2-5
CDR3aa: CASSLAAGRGQYF; CDR3nt: TGTGCCAGCAGCTTAGCGGCAGGACGGGGGCAGTACTTC; abundance: .; v_gene: TRBV11-3; d_gene: .; j_gene: TRBJ2-7
CDR3aa: CASSFPLAVNYGYTF; CDR3nt: TGTGCCAGTAGTTTCCCACTTGCGGTTAACTATGGCTACACCTTC; abundance: .; v_gene: TRBV19; d_gene: .; j_gene: TRBJ1-2
CDR3aa: CASSPPSRNTGELFF; CDR3nt: TGTGCCAGCTCACCCCCATCGAGAAACACCGGGGAGCTGTTTTTT; abundance: .; v_gene: TRBV18; d_gene: .; j_gene: TRBJ2-2
CDR3aa: CASSLRDRNSPLHF; CDR3nt: TGTGCCAGCAGCCTCCGGGACAGAAATTCACCCCTCCACTTT; abundance: .; v_gene: TRBV5-6; d_gene: TRBD1; j_gene: TRBJ1-6
CDR3aa: CASSPAGGHIQYNEQFF; CDR3nt: TGTGCCAGCAGCCCAGCAGGGGGTCATATACAATACAATGAGCAGTTCTTC; abundance: .; v_gene: TRBV11-3; d_gene: TRBD1; j_gene: TRBJ2-1
CDR3aa: CASSWGASNQPQHF; CDR3nt: TGTGCCAGCAGTTGGGGGGCCAGCAATCAGCCCCAGCATTTT; abundance: few; v_gene: TRBV2; d_gene: .; j_gene: TRBJ1-5
CDR3aa: CASSPWLPGAKGYEQYF; CDR3nt: TGTGCCAGCTCACCATGGCTACCGGGGGCTAAGGGGTACGAGCAGTACTTC; abundance: .; v_gene: TRBV18; d_gene: .; j_gene: TRBJ2-7
CDR3aa: CASRGDFGRETQYF; CDR3nt: TGTGCCAGCAGGGGGGACTTTGGACGAGAGACCCAGTACTTC; abundance: .; v_gene: TRBV2; d_gene: .; j_gene: TRBJ2-5
CDR3aa: CASSAGTVQWDTEAFF; CDR3nt: TGTGCCAGCAGCGCGGGGACAGTTCAGTGGGACACTGAAGCTTTCTTT; abundance: .; v_gene: TRBV13; d_gene: TRBD1; j_gene: TRBJ1-1
CDR3aa: CAISETGSVKETQYF; CDR3nt: TGTGCCATCAGTGAGACAGGGAGCGTTAAAGAGACCCAGTACTTC; abundance: .; v_gene: TRBV10-3; d_gene: .; j_gene: TRBJ2-5
CDR3aa: CASSYAGTAMNTEAFF; CDR3nt: TGTGCCAGCAGTTACGCTGGGACAGCCATGAACACTGAAGCTTTCTTT; abundance: .; v_gene: TRBV6-5; d_gene: TRBD1; j_gene: TRBJ1-1
CDR3aa: CASSLCHRNSNQPQHF; CDR3nt: TGTGCCAGCAGCTTGTGCCACAGGAATAGCAATCAGCCCCAGCATTTT; abundance: .; v_gene: TRBV21-1; d_gene: .; j_gene: TRBJ1-5
CDR3aa: CASSLRGGFF; CDR3nt: TGTGCCAGCAGCCTAAGGGGTGGGTTCTTC; abundance: .; v_gene: TRBV28; d_gene: .; j_gene: TRBJ2-1
CDR3aa: CASSLARLAGGADTQYF; CDR3nt: TGTGCCAGCAGCTTAGCGCGTCTAGCGGGGGGCGCAGATACGCAGTATTTT; abundance: .; v_gene: TRBV7-8; d_gene: TRBD2; j_gene: TRBJ2-3
CDR3aa: CASSISGAGRPLHF; CDR3nt: TGTGCCAGTAGTATATCGGGGGCAGGGAGGCCCCTCCACTTT; abundance: .; v_gene: TRBV19; d_gene: .; j_gene: TRBJ1-6
CDR3aa: CASSLARTTYGYTF; CDR3nt: TGTGCCAGCAGCTTAGCCAGGACCACTTATGGCTACACCTTC; abundance: .; v_gene: TRBV7-2; d_gene: .; j_gene: TRBJ1-2
CDR3aa: CAWAHLGSGNTIYF; CDR3nt: TGTGCCTGGGCTCATTTGGGCTCTGGAAACACCATATATTTT; abundance: .; v_gene: TRBV30; d_gene: .; j_gene: TRBJ1-3
CDR3aa: CASSRLRDDYGYTF; CDR3nt: TGTGCCAGCAGCCGCCTCAGGGATGACTATGGCTACACCTTC; abundance: .; v_gene: TRBV7-3; d_gene: .; j_gene: TRBJ1-2
CDR3aa: CATSRDAMGDNYGYTF; CDR3nt: TGTGCCACCAGCAGAGATGCTATGGGGGACAACTATGGCTACACCTTC; abundance: .; v_gene: TRBV15; d_gene: .; j_gene: TRBJ1-2
CDR3aa: CASSNRGQSQPQHF; CDR3nt: TGTGCCAGCAGTAATCGGGGGCAGAGTCAGCCCCAGCATTTT; abundance: .; v_gene: TRBV2; d_gene: .; j_gene: TRBJ1-5
CDR3aa: CASSQQGAFSETQYF; CDR3nt: TGTGCCAGCAGTCAACAGGGGGCGTTTTCGGAGACCCAGTACTTC; abundance: .; v_gene: TRBV6-1; d_gene: TRBD1; j_gene: TRBJ2-5
CDR3aa: CASSLDTGIYGYTF; CDR3nt: TGTGCCAGCAGCTTAGACACAGGGATCTATGGCTACACCTTC; abundance: .; v_gene: TRBV11-2; d_gene: .; j_gene: TRBJ1-2
CDR3aa: CASSYDSEGSIYF; CDR3nt: TGTGCCAGCAGTTACGATTCGGAGGGGTCGATATATTTT; abundance: .; v_gene: TRBV6-5; d_gene: .; j_gene: TRBJ1-3
CDR3aa: CASSIGGNQETQYF; CDR3nt: TGTGCCAGTAGTATTGGGGGGAACCAAGAGACCCAGTACTTC; abundance: .; v_gene: TRBV19; d_gene: .; j_gene: TRBJ2-5
CDR3aa: CASSAQSGQVDKQYF; CDR3nt: TGTGCCAGCAGCGCACAATCCGGACAGGTTGATAAGCAGTACTTC; abundance: .; v_gene: TRBV7-8; d_gene: TRBD1; j_gene: TRBJ2-7
CDR3aa: CASSPPRPRETDTQYF; CDR3nt: TGTGCCAGCTCACCACCGAGGCCCAGGGAAACAGATACGCAGTATTTT; abundance: .; v_gene: TRBV18; d_gene: .; j_gene: TRBJ2-3
CDR3aa: CASSWDILLDTQYF; CDR3nt: TGTGCCAGCAGTTGGGACATCCTGCTAGATACGCAGTATTTT; abundance: .; v_gene: TRBV2; d_gene: .; j_gene: TRBJ2-3
CDR3aa: CASSLAQHTEAFF; CDR3nt: TGTGCCAGCAGCTTGGCACAGCACACTGAAGCTTTCTTT; abundance: once; v_gene: TRBV5-4; d_gene: .; j_gene: TRBJ1-1
CDR3aa: CASTRRDSSEISPLHF; CDR3nt: TGTGCCAGTACTCGCCGGGACAGTAGTGAGATTTCACCCCTCCACTTT; abundance: .; v_gene: TRBV19; d_gene: TRBD1; j_gene: TRBJ1-6
CDR3aa: CASSADRSTDTQYF; CDR3nt: TGTGCCAGCAGTGCGGACAGGAGCACAGATACGCAGTATTTT; abundance: .; v_gene: TRBV6-4; d_gene: TRBD1; j_gene: TRBJ2-3
CDR3aa: CASSKTSAGPGELFF; CDR3nt: TGCGCCAGCAGCAAGACTAGCGCGGGTCCCGGGGAGCTGTTTTTT; abundance: .; v_gene: TRBV5-1; d_gene: TRBD2; j_gene: TRBJ2-2
CDR3aa: CASSLGTGERQPQHF; CDR3nt: TGCGCCAGCAGCTTGGGCACAGGGGAGAGACAGCCCCAGCATTTT; abundance: .; v_gene: TRBV5-1; d_gene: TRBD1; j_gene: TRBJ1-5
CDR3aa: CASSVRGVSNQPQHF; CDR3nt: TGTGCCAGCAGTGTGCGGGGGGTAAGCAATCAGCCCCAGCATTTT; abundance: .; v_gene: TRBV6-1; d_gene: .; j_gene: TRBJ1-5
CDR3aa: CASSLSVLNTEAFF; CDR3nt: TGTGCCAGCAGTTTGAGCGTCTTGAACACTGAAGCTTTCTTT; abundance: .; v_gene: TRBV6-5; d_gene: .; j_gene: TRBJ1-1